This T cell receptor beta chain originates from a study of metastatic and nonmetastatic thyroid tumors. Background on the study: Peripheral blood and tumor or nodule samples from malignant and benign thyroid patients were compared.

Study findings and constraints: It was reportedly found that TCR beta diversity was significantly higher in malignant thyroid tumors than in benign nodules, a difference seen in both blood and tumor samples.

This clone was counted at least ten times. Its antigen is as yet unknown. Thyroid surgery had not been preceded by any treatment in any patient. As processed by the authors: For papillary thyroid cancer, a distant-metastasis classifier was constructed from CDR3 differences observed across clinicopathological groups. TCRdb re-processed the PCR reads through MiXCR. The V and J calls, along with clone size, are taken from TCRdb and not from the paper's own processing. The sample consists of about 24,000 clones, approximately 24% of them appearing once. The V gene lost 0 bases and the J gene lost 4 bases, with 15 bases spanning the gap. CDR3 size: 16 residues. The germline V gene encodes CDR1 SGHAT and CDR2 FQNNGV.

The source of this sequence is a female donor with papillary thyroid cancer or a benign thyroid nodule (not recorded which). Some clones in this sample may be carry-over from other donors' samples. J is TRBJ2-5 and V is TRBV11-2; no definite D call. Sequenced input: blood. The CDR3 loop reads CASSLDYGTVRETQYF. CDR3 DNA: TGTGCCAGCAGCTTAGACTACGGTACAGTGCGAGAGACCCAGTACTTC.